The 26 T cell receptor beta chains given below trace back to one sample, sequenced in a study of T cells of healthy individuals (dated by TCRdb to the late 2010s). The library was prepared using 5' RACE. Sequencing used an Illumina MiSeq. Clones were called with MiXCR by TCRdb after fastp trimmed the public reads at Q25, and only in-frame beta chains were retained. Identical CDR3 proteins give one entry, which carries the most common genes and DNA. For this sample there are about 53,000 distinct CDR3 sequences; about 15% appear just once. 15% to 20% of the sample belongs to the ten largest clones. These receptors came from a human donor in good health.

This clonotype occurred a few times. This chain links TRBV10-2 with TRBJ2-7, with a weak D call TRBD2 (6 bases). This CDR3 has 14 residues. Germline CDR1 WSHSY, CDR2 SAAADI. V was shortened by 3 bases and J by 5 bases, with 14 bases between the two germline ends. The CDR3 DNA follows: TGCGCCAGCAGTGATGGAGGGGCGCCCCACGAGCAGTACTTC. Protein sequence: CASSDGGAPHEQYF.

The V gene is TRBV6-5, the J gene TRBJ2-7; 8 positions agree with TRBD1. CDR1 and CDR2 (germline): MNHEY, SVGAGI. Losses at the gene ends were 4 bases for V and 6 bases for J; bases not matched to a gene: 11. CDR3 length equals 15 residues. This CDR3 is CASSFWQGALAEQYF. In nucleotides, the CDR3 is TGTGCCAGCAGTTTCTGGCAGGGGGCCTTAGCCGAGCAGTACTTC.

The CDR3: CASSIRLNQPQHF. CDR3 in DNA: TGTGCCAGTAGTATCCGATTGAATCAGCCCCAGCATTTT. The J gene is TRBJ1-5, the V gene TRBV19; no clear D gene. Germline-derived CDR1 and CDR2 are LNHDA and SQIVND (reference sequence). V was clipped by 3 bases and J by 4 bases, with 7 bases between them. The CDR3 spans 13 residues. Together with reference TRBV19 and TRBJ1-5, the CDR3 gives the full variable domain: DGGITQSPKYLFRKEGQNVTLSCEQNLNHDAMYWYRQDPGQGLRLIYYSQIVNDFQKGDIAEGYSVSREKKESFPLTVTSAQKNPTAFYLCASSIRLNQPQHFGDGTRLSIL.

This clonotype turned up a few times. The chain has TRBV12-3 or TRBV12-4 and TRBJ1-5; no clear D. The CDR3 contains 14 residues. Trimming removed 1 base from V and 5 bases from J, with 9 bases in between. CDR3: CASSLGQEHQPQHF. CDR3 DNA sequence: TGTGCCAGCAGTTTAGGGCAGGAACATCAGCCCCAGCATTTT.

This clonotype has just a few counts. The CDR3 reads CASSPPGPSVYEQYF. CDR3 bases: TGTGCCAGCAGCCCACCGGGGCCCTCCGTCTACGAGCAGTACTTC. The chain carries TRBV7-2 and TRBJ2-7; D is tentatively TRBD1 or TRBD2 (5 bases each). V lost 5 bases and J 3 bases, leaving 17 bases between the germline ends. The germline V gene encodes CDR1 SGHTA and CDR2 FQGNSA. The CDR3 extends over 15 amino acids.

This clonotype was seen more than once but under ten times. The CDR3 DNA is TGTGCCAGCAGCCGACGCGGGGGGGCAAACACCGGGGAGCTGTTTTTT. Translation: CASSRRGGANTGELFF. The chain carries TRBV2 and TRBJ2-2, with 9 bases fitting TRBD2. Trimming took 6 bases from V and 2 from J; bases not matched to a gene: 7. This CDR3 region has 16 residues. Germline CDR1 is SNHLY and CDR2 is FYNNEI.

This clonotype was counted many times. The J gene is TRBJ2-1, the V gene TRBV4-1; the match to TRBD1 covers 9 bases. After removal of 4 bases from V and 5 bases from J, the junction contained 9 bases not matched to a gene. CDR1 and CDR2 (germline): MGHRA, YSYEKL. CDR3 length: 16 amino acids. The CDR3 DNA reads as TGCGCCAGCAGCCGTCCCTCGGGACAGGGAAACAATGAGCAGTTCTTC. Its translation is CASSRPSGQGNNEQFF.

V is TRBV24-1 and J is TRBJ1-3; possibly TRBD1 for D (6 bases). Trimming left V 2 bases short and J 0 bases short, with 7 bases between. The CDR3 totals 15 residues. Germline CDR1 KGHDR, CDR2 SFDVKD. The CDR3 protein is CATSDSQGSGNTIYF. CDR3 nucleotides: TGTGCCACCAGTGATTCACAGGGCTCTGGAAACACCATATATTTT.

The table lists this clonotype with many counts. The DNA for the CDR3 is TGCAGCGCGGAGGGGGGGGAGACCCAGTACTTC. Translation: CSAEGGETQYF. This chain joins TRBV29-1 and TRBJ2-5; maybe TRBD2 (7 bases). This CDR3 has 11 amino acids. Looked up from germline, CDR1 is SQVTM and CDR2 is ANQGSEA. With 7 bases removed from V and 5 bases from J, the gap between germline ends came to 11 bases.

This clonotype has ten or more counts. This chain uses TRBV2 with TRBJ1-5, with no clear D. Germline V CDR1 and CDR2: SNHLY, FYNNEI. The CDR3 covers 15 residues. Deletions cut 4 bases from V and 2 bases from J, with 12 bases between. CDR3 residues: CASSGSVPGNQPQHF. CDR3 in DNA: TGTGCCAGCAGTGGCAGTGTTCCGGGCAATCAGCCCCAGCATTTT.

This clonotype was recorded many times. This chain uses TRBV20-1 with TRBJ2-7, with D possibly called TRBD1 or TRBD2 (5 bases each). This CDR3 contains 16 residues. The V and J ends lost 1 base and 3 bases respectively, with 19 bases between them. Germline loops: CDR1 DFQATT, CDR2 SNEGSKA (reference sequence). The CDR3 here is CSARGWGPRPDYEQYF. The CDR3 coding sequence is TGCAGTGCTAGAGGGTGGGGACCAAGACCGGACTACGAGCAGTACTTC.

This clonotype was observed at least ten times. The chain couples TRBV9 to TRBJ1-5; no reliable D call. V was trimmed by 2 bases and J by 3 bases, leaving 12 bases between them. This CDR3 has 15 amino acids. Germline V CDR1 and CDR2: SGDLS, YYNGEE. CDR3 protein: CASSVFGESNQPQHF. The CDR3 DNA reads as TGTGCCAGCAGCGTCTTTGGAGAGTCCAATCAGCCCCAGCATTTT.

This clonotype is termed medium-sized (0.01 to 0.1%). The V gene is TRBV12-3 or TRBV12-4, the J gene TRBJ2-7, with a weak D call TRBD1 (5 bases). V lost 3 bases to trimming and J lost 5 bases, with 11 bases between them. The CDR3 sequence is 13 residues long. This chain's CDR3 is CASSLQGAHEQYF. The CDR3 DNA sequence: TGTGCCAGCAGTTTGCAAGGGGCCCACGAGCAGTACTTC.

This clonotype was counted only a few times. CDR3 in amino acids: CASSYLGGAQETQYF. DNA of the CDR3: TGTGCCAGCAGTTACTTAGGGGGGGCACAAGAGACCCAGTACTTC. V is TRBV6-5 and J is TRBJ2-5; D is perhaps TRBD2 (7 bases). The CDR3 is made up of 15 amino acids. Germline-derived CDR1 and CDR2 are MNHEY and SVGAGI. Trimming left V 1 base short and J 2 bases short, with 11 bases between.

This clonotype was seen at least ten times. The chain employs TRBV19 and TRBJ1-5, with D uncertain. Germline assignment: CDR1 LNHDA and CDR2 SQIVND (reference sequence). V gave up 6 bases and J gave up 9 bases, with 15 bases separating them. The CDR3 is 13 amino acids. The CDR3 is CASSLDWGRPQHF. CDR3 bases: TGTGCCAGTAGCCTTGACTGGGGTAGGCCCCAGCATTTT.

This clonotype came up many times. The chain recombines TRBV28 with TRBJ1-1, with no clear D. This CDR3 is 12 amino acids long. Per germline, CDR1 MDHEN and CDR2 SYDVKM. V shed 8 bases and J shed 0 bases, with 7 bases lying between them. CDR3 sequence (DNA): TGTGCCAGCCAAACAGTGAACACTGAAGCTTTCTTT. Its protein product is CASQTVNTEAFF. The variable domain in full, with the rest retrieved from reference TRBV28 and TRBJ1-1, is DVKVTQSSRYLVKRTGEKVFLECVQDMDHENMFWYRQDPGLGLRLIYFSYDVKMKEKGDIPEGYSVSREKKERFSLILESASTNQTSMYLCASQTVNTEAFFGQGTRLTVV.

This clonotype appeared many times. The chain couples TRBV5-1 to TRBJ1-6, with 10 bases matching TRBD1. Per the germline V gene, CDR1 is SGHRS and CDR2 is YFSETQ. The CDR3 loop spans 15 amino acids. V shed 0 bases, J shed 9 bases, and the junction held 3 bases outside the gene matches. The CDR3 bases are TGCGCCAGCAGCTTGGCGGGACAGGGGCGTTCACCCCTCCACTTT. This gives the protein CASSLAGQGRSPLHF.

Only a few counts were recorded for this clonotype. In DNA form, the CDR3 reads TGCAGCGTTACGGACAGGGTGTATGAAAAACTGTTTTTT. This encodes CSVTDRVYEKLFF. The rearrangement links TRBV29-1 to TRBJ1-4; 8 nucleotides line up with TRBD1. The V gene end was trimmed by 5 bases and the J gene end by 6 bases; junction bases not matched to a gene: 5. The CDR3 contains 13 residues. From germline, CDR1 is SQVTM and CDR2 ANQGSEA.

This clonotype was counted at least ten times. This rearrangement joins TRBV30 to TRBJ1-5; no firm D call. Per germline, CDR1 GTSNPN and CDR2 SVGIG (reference sequence). There are 12 residues in the CDR3. Deletions cut 1 base from V and 5 bases from J, with 6 bases between. DNA for the CDR3: TGTGCCTGGAGTGGGAAATATCAGCCCCAGCATTTT. Its protein product is CAWSGKYQPQHF.

The V gene is TRBV2, the J gene TRBJ2-7; 10 bases map to TRBD1. This CDR3 is built from 17 residues. Germline V CDR1 and CDR2: SNHLY, FYNNEI. With V trimmed by 7 bases and J by 2 bases, 14 bases remained unmatched. The CDR3 region is CASIPGDDRGRPYEQYF. The DNA for the CDR3 is TGTGCCAGCATCCCGGGGGACGACAGGGGGCGTCCCTACGAGCAGTACTTC. The full variable domain, completed using reference TRBV2 and TRBJ2-7, is EPEVTQTPSHQVTQMGQEVILRCVPISNHLYFYWYRQILGQKVEFLVSFYNNEISEKSEIFDDQFSVERPDGSNFTLKIRSTKLEDSAMYFCASIPGDDRGRPYEQYFGPGTRLTVT.

This clonotype turned up a few times. The junction and the germline gene differ at one end; a read error may be behind it. This chain uses TRBV19 with TRBJ1-1; no reliable D call. Germline-derived CDR1 and CDR2 are LNHDA and SQIVND (reference sequence). This CDR3 is built from 12 residues. CDR3 sequence: CASNIGATEAFF. The CDR3 nucleotides are TGTGCCAGTAATATAGGAGCCACTGAAGCTTTCTTT.

This clonotype appeared many times. This chain links TRBV7-9 with TRBJ2-1, with TRBD1 matching over 7 bases. V lost 5 bases, J lost 3 bases, and 10 bases stayed unmatched. CDR1 and CDR2 from the germline V gene are SEHNR and FQNEAQ (reference sequence). There are 16 residues in the CDR3. Here the CDR3 DNA reads TGTGCCAGCAGCCGCTACCACGGACAGGTCTACAATGAGCAGTTCTTC. This sequence encodes CASSRYHGQVYNEQFF.

In this sample, this clonotype turned up a few times. The rearrangement joins TRBV6-2 or TRBV6-3 to TRBJ1-5; TRBD1 is a possible D gene (5 bases). The germline V gene encodes CDR1 MNHEY and CDR2 SVGEGT. Trimming removed 2 bases at V and 4 bases at J, with 6 bases between. The CDR3 loop spans 13 amino acids. The CDR3 nucleotides read TGTGCCAGCAGTTACCGGGGGAATCAGCCCCAGCATTTT. Protein sequence: CASSYRGNQPQHF.

This clonotype was counted only a few times. The chain uses TRBV20-1 and TRBJ2-1; perhaps TRBD2 as D (5 bases). With 6 bases removed from V and 7 bases from J, the gap between germline ends came to 13 bases. The CDR3 is 12 residues long. Per the germline V gene, CDR1 is DFQATT and CDR2 is SNEGSKA (reference sequence). CDR3 region: CSAQPSQNEQFF. CDR3 DNA: TGCAGTGCACAGCCTAGCCAGAATGAGCAGTTCTTC.

This clonotype appeared a few times. This chain links TRBV4-1 with TRBJ1-5; TRBD1 agrees at 7 bases. The V gene end was trimmed by 1 base and the J gene end by 5 bases; junction bases not matched to a gene: 11. This CDR3 comprises 17 residues. Germline CDR1 is MGHRA and CDR2 is YSYEKL. In DNA, the CDR3 is TGCGCCAGCAGCCAAGCCGGAAGAGGGGGCCACTATCAGCCCCAGCATTTT. This gives the protein CASSQAGRGGHYQPQHF.

This clonotype has a count of ten or more. The J gene is TRBJ2-3, the V gene TRBV6-6; D gene uncertain. The CDR3 is made up of 14 amino acids. The V and J ends lost 4 bases and 2 bases respectively, with 10 bases between them. CDR1 MNHNY and CDR2 SVGAGI come from the germline V gene (reference sequence). The CDR3 protein is CASSWLGPTDTQYF. The DNA of the CDR3 is TGTGCCAGCAGTTGGCTGGGCCCCACAGATACGCAGTATTTT.